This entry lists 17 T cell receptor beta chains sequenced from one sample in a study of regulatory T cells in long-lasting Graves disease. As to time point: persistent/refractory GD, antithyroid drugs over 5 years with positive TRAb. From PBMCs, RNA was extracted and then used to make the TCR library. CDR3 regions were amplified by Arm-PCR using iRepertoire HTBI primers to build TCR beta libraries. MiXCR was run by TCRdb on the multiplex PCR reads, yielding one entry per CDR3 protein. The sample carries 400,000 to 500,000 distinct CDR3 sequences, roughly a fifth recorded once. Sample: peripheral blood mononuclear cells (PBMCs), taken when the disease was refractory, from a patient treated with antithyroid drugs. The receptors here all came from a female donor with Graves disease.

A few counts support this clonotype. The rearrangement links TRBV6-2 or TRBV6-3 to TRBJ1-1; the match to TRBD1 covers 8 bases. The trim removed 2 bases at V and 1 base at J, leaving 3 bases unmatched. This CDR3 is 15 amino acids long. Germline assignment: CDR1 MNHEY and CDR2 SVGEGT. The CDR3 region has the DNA TGTGCCAGCAGTTACCAGGGGGCGCCGAACACTGAAGCTTTCTTT. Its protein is CASSYQGAPNTEAFF.

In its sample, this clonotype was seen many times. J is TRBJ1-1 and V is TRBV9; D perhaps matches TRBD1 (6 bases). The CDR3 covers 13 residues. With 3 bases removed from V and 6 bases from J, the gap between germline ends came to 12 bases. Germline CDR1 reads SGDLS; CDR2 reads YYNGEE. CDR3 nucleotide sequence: TGTGCCAGCAGCGAGACAGGTGGGGCTGAAGCTTTCTTT. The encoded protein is CASSETGGAEAFF.

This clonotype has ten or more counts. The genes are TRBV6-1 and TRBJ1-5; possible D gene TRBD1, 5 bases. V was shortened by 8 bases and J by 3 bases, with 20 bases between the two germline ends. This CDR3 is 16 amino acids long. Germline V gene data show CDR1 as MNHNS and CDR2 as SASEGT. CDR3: CASDKLGGGDNQPQHF. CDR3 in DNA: TGTGCCAGCGATAAACTCGGGGGGGGGGACAATCAGCCCCAGCATTTT.

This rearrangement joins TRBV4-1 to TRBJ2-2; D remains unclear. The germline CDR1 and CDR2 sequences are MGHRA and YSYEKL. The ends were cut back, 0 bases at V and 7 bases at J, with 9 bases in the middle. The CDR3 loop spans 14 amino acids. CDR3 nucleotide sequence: TGCGCCAGCAGCCAAGAAGGCCTTGGCGGGGAGCTGTTTTTT. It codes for CASSQEGLGGELFF.

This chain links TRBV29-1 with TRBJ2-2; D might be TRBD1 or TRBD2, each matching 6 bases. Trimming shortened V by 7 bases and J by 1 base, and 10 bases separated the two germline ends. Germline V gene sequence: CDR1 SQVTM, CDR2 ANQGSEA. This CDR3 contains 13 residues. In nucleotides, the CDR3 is TGCAGCGCTAAGGGGGGGAACACCGGGGAGCTGTTTTTT. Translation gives CSAKGGNTGELFF.

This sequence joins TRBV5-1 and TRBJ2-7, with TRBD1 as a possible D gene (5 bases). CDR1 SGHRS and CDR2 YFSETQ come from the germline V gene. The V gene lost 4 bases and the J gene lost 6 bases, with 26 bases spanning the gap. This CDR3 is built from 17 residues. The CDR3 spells CASSPNADSKLYGEQYF. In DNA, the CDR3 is TGCGCCAGCAGCCCTAACGCCGACAGTAAACTTTATGGCGAGCAGTACTTC.

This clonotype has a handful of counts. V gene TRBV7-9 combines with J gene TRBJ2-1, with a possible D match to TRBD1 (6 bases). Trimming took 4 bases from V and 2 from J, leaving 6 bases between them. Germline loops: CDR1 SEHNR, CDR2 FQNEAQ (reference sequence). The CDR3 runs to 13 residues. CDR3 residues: CASSSGAYNEQFF. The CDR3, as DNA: TGTGCCAGCAGCTCAGGGGCCTACAATGAGCAGTTCTTC. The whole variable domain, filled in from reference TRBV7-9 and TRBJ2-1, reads DTGVSQNPRHKITKRGQNVTFRCDPISEHNRLYWYRQTLGQGPEFLTYFQNEAQLEKSRLLSDRFSAERPKGSFSTLEIQRTEQGDSAMYLCASSSGAYNEQFFGPGTRLTVL.

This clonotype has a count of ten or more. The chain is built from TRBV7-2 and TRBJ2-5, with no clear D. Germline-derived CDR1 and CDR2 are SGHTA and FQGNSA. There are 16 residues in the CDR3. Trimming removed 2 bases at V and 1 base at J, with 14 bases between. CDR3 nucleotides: TGTGCCAGCAGCTTAACCGGGCACGGGTCCCAAGAGACCCAGTACTTC. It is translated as CASSLTGHGSQETQYF.

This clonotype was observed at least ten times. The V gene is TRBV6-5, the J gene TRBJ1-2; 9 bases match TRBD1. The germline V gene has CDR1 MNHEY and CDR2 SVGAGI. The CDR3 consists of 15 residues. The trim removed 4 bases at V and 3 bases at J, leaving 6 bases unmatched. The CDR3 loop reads CASSSRDRADYGYTF. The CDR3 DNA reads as TGTGCCAGCAGTTCCCGGGACAGGGCTGACTATGGCTACACCTTC.

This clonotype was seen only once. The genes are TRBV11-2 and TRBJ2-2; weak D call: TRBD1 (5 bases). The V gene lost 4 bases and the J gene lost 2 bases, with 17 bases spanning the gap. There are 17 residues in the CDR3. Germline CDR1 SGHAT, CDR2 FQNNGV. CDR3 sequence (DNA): TGTGCCAGCAGCTACACCTCGGCAGGGCCTAACACCGGGGAGCTGTTTTTT. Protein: CASSYTSAGPNTGELFF.

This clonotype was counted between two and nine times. The CDR3: CAWGRQAPYEQYF. In DNA form, the CDR3 reads TGTGCCTGGGGACGACAGGCACCCTACGAGCAGTACTTC. The rearrangement uses TRBV30 and TRBJ2-7, with D possibly matching TRBD1 (6 bases). The germline V and J ends were trimmed by 5 bases and 2 bases, with 13 bases remaining between them. The CDR3 covers 13 residues. Germline V gene sequence: CDR1 GTSNPN, CDR2 SVGIG (reference sequence).

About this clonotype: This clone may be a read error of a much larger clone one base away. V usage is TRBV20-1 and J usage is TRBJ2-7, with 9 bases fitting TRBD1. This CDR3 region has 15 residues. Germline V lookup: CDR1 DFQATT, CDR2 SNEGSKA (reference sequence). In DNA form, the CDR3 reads TGCAGTGCTAGACGTGGGACAGGGAACTCCTACGAGCAGCACTTC. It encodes CSARRGTGNSYEQHF.

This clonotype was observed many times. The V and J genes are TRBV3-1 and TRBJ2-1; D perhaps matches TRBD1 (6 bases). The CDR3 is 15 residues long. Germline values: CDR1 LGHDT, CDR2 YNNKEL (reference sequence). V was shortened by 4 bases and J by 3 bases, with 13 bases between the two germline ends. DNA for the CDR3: TGTGCCAGCAGCCGGGGGCTAGACATCTACAATGAGCAGTTCTTC. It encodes CASSRGLDIYNEQFF.

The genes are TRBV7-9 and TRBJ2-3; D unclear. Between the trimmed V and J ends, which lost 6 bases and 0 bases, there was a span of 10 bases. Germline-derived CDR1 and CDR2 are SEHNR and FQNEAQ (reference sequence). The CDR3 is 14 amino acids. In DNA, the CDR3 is TGTGCCAGCAGGGCGGAACTTAGCACAGATACGCAGTATTTT. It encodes CASRAELSTDTQYF. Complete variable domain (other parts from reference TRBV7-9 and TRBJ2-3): DTGVSQNPRHKITKRGQNVTFRCDPISEHNRLYWYRQTLGQGPEFLTYFQNEAQLEKSRLLSDRFSAERPKGSFSTLEIQRTEQGDSAMYLCASRAELSTDTQYFGPGTRLTVL.

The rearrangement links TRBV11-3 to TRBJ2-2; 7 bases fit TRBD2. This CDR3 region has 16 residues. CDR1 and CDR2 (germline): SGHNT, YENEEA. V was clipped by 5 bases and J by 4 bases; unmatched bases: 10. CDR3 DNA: TGTGCCAGCAGCCATCGGCGGGAGTGGTTCACCGGGGAGCTGTTTTTT. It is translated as CASSHRREWFTGELFF.

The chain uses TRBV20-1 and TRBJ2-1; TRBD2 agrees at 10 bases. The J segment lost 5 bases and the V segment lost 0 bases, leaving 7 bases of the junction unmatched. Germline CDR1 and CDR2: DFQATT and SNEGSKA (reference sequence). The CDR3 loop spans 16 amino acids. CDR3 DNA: TGCAGTGCTAGAGAACGGACTAGCGGAAATCACAATGAGCAGTTCTTC. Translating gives CSARERTSGNHNEQFF.

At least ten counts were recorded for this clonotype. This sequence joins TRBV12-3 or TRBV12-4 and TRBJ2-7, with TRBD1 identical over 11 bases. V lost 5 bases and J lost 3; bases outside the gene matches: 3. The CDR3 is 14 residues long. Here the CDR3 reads CASSVGTGGYEQYF. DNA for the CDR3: TGTGCCAGCAGTGTGGGGACAGGGGGCTACGAGCAGTACTTC.